This TCR beta chain was captured in a study of cytomegalovirus exposure and HLA in healthy donors. Findings of the study overall: Fewer N-insertions (relative to the 666-donor mean) were reportedly seen in an Asian-associated ancestry cluster in a later analysis. Usually a TCR sequence was rare, but some public TCRs were found in many donors. Donors were assumed by presence/absence analyses to have roughly uniform sequencing depth.

PCR amplification relied on 60 Vbeta primers (plus 13 Jbeta primers). The repertoire was sequenced with immunoSEQ multiplex PCR; TCRdb's copy has only in-frame clones and lacks some. The table includes about 120,000 clones, more than 80% detected once. A remark on this clone: Its target is not known.

The CDR3 covers 11 residues. Germline V CDR1 and CDR2: DFQATT, SNEGSKA (reference sequence). These donors, healthy bone marrow donors, were studied. The clonotype comes from a middle-aged man in good health and CMV-seronegative. The chain employs TRBV20-1 and TRBJ1-5; 8 bases are shared with TRBD1. Sequenced: PBMCs. Here the CDR3 reads CGTGGRGPQHF. In DNA, the CDR3 is TGCGGCACAGGGGGGAGGGGGCCCCAGCATTTT.